This T cell receptor (beta chain) was captured in a study of T cell repertoires in cytomegalovirus infection. Study-level background: Public TCR beta signatures marked donors with CMV infection and the matching HLA.

About this clonotype itself: The antigen is not known.

TCRdb used MiXCR to reprocess the reads, holding one entry per CDR3 protein. The repertoire consists of 100,000 to 150,000 distinct CDR3 sequences, with around 25% occurring once and the leading ten covering 34%. This CDR3 is built from 15 residues. Germline V gene data show CDR1 as DFQATT and CDR2 as SNEGSKA (reference sequence). Trimming shortened V by 0 bases and J by 6 bases, and 16 bases separated the two germline ends. This chain links TRBV20-1 with TRBJ2-3; D remains ambiguous. The sequence was collected from a human donor in good health (CMV status not recorded). Some clones in this sample may be carry-over from other donors' samples. Specimen: PBMCs, sequenced either directly or after in vitro stimulation (not recorded which). DNA for the CDR3: TGCAGTGCTAGAGATCCCTCGCAGACCCTGGATACGCAGTATTTT. Translation: CSARDPSQTLDTQYF.